A few counts support the clone carrying this TCR beta chain. The CDR3 sequence is 11 residues long. Trimming took 8 bases from V and 5 from J, leaving 9 bases between them. Per the germline V gene, CDR1 is SGHDN and CDR2 is FVKESK. This specimen comes from a study of T cells in localized non-small cell lung cancer. Only in-frame clones appear in the TCRdb table, and some are missing; sequencing was by immunoSEQ multiplex PCR. The sample includes some 1,300 clones, over 20% seen only once; the top ten take less than 20%. The V and J genes are TRBV14 and TRBJ2-5; unclear D gene. The material sequenced was normal lung tissue next to the tumor, taken before any cancer treatment. The clonotype comes from a man aged 35 to 70 with stage III squamous cell lung carcinoma. This CDR3 reads CASSPKETQYF. CDR3 DNA: TGTGCCAGCTCACCAAAGGAGACCCAGTACTTC.